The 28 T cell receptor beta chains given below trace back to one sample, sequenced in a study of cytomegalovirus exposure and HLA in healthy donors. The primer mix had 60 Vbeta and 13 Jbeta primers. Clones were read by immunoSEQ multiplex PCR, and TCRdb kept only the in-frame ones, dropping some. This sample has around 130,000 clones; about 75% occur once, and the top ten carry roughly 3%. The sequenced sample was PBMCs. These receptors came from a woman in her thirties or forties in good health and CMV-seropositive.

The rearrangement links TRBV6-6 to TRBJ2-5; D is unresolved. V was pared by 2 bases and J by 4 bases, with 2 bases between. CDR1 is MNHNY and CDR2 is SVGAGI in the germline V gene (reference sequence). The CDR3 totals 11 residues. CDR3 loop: CASSYLETQYF. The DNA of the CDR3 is TGTGCCAGCAGTTACCTAGAGACCCAGTACTTC.

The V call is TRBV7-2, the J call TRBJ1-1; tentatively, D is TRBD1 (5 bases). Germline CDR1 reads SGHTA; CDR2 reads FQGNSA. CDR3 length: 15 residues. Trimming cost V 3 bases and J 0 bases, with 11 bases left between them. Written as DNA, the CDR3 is TGTGCCAGCAGCTTGAGGACGGGGGTGAACACTGAAGCTTTCTTT. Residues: CASSLRTGVNTEAFF.

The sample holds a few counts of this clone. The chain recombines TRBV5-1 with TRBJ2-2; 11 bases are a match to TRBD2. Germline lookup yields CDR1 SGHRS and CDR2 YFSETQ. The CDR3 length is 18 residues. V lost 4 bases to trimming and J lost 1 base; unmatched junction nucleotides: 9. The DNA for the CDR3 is TGCGCCAGCAGCGCGCACGTAACTAGCGGGAGGAACACCGGGGAGCTGTTTTTT. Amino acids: CASSAHVTSGRNTGELFF.

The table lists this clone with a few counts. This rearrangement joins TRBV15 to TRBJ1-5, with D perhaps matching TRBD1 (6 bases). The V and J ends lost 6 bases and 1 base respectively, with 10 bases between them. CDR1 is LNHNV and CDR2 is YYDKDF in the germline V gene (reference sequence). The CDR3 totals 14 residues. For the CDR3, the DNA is TGTGCCACCAGGTTGGACAGCAGCAATCAGCCCCAGCATTTT. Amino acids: CATRLDSSNQPQHF. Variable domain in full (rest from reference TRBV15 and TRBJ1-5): DAMVIQNPRYQVTQFGKPVTLSCSQTLNHNVMYWYQQKSSQAPKLLFHYYDKDFNNEADTPDNFQSRRPNTSFCFLDIRSPGLGDTAMYLCATRLDSSNQPQHFGDGTRLSIL.

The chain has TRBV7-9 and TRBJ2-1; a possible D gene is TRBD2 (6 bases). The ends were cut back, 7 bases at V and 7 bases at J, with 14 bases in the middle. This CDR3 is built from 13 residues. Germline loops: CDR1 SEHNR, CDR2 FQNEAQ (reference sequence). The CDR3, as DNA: TGTGCCAGCAACCAGGCGGGGTTTAATGAGCAGTTCTTC. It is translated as CASNQAGFNEQFF.

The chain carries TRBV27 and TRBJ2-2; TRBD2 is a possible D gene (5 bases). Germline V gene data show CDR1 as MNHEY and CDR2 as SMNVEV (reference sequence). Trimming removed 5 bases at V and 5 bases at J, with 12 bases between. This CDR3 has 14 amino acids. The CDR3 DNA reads TGTGCCAGCAGTGAGTTTAGCGTAACCGGGGAGCTGTTTTTT. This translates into CASSEFSVTGELFF.

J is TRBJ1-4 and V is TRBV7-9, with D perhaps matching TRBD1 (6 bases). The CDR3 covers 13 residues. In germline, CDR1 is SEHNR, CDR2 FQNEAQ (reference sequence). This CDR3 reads CAGRGGFGEKLFF. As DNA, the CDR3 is TGTGCGGGGCGAGGGGGATTCGGTGAAAAACTGTTTTTT.

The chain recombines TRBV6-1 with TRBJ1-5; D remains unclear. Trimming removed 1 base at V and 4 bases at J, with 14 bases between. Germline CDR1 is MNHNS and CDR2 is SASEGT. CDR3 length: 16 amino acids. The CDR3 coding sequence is TGTGCCAGCAGTGAAGGGTTTGGGAGGGTAAATCAGCCCCAGCATTTT. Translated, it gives CASSEGFGRVNQPQHF.

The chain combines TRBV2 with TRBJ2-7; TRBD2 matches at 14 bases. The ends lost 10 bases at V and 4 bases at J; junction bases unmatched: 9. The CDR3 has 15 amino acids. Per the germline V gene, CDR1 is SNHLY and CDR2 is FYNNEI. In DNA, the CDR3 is TGTGCCACTCCCGGGACTAGCGGGGGCCAATACGAGCAGTACTTC. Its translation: CATPGTSGGQYEQYF.

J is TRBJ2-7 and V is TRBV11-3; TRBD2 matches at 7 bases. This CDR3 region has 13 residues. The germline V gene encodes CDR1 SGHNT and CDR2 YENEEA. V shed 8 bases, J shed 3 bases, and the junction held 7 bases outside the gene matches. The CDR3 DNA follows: TGTGCCAGCTCGGCGGGGGTGGACTACGAGCAGTACTTC. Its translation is CASSAGVDYEQYF. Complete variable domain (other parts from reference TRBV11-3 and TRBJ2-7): EAGVVQSPRYKIIEKKQPVAFWCNPISGHNTLYWYLQNLGQGPELLIRYENEEAVDDSQLPKDRFSAERLKGVDSTLKIQPAELGDSAVYLCASSAGVDYEQYFGPGTRLTVT.

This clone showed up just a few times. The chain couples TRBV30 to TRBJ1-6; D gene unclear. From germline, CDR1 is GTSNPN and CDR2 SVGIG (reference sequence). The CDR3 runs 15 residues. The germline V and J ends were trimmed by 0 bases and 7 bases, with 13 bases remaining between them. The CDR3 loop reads CAWSVENFENSPLHF. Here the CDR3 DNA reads TGTGCCTGGAGTGTAGAGAATTTCGAGAATTCACCCCTCCACTTT.

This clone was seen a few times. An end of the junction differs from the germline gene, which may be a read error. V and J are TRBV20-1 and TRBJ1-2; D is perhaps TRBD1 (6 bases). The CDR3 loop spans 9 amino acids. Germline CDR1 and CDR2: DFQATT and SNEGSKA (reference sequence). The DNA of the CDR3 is TGCAGTGCTAGAGACCACAGGGCCTTC. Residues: CSARDHRAF.

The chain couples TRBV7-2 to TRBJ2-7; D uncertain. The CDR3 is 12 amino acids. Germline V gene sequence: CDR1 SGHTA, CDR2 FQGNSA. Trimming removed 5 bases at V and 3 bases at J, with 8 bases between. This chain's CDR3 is CASSRSSYEQYF. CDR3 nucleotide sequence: TGTGCCAGCAGCCGCTCTAGCTACGAGCAGTACTTC.

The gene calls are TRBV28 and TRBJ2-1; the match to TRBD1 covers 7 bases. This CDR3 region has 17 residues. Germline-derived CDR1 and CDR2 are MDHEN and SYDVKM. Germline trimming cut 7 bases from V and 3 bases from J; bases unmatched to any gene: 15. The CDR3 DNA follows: TGTGCCAGCATCACCGCCGGGACAGCAAAACTCTACAATGAGCAGTTCTTC. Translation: CASITAGTAKLYNEQFF.

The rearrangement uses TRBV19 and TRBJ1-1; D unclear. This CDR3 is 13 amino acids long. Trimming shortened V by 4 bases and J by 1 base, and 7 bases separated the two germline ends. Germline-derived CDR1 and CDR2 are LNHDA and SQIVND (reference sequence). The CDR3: CASSSTENTEAFF. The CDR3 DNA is TGTGCCAGTAGTAGCACAGAGAACACTGAAGCTTTCTTT. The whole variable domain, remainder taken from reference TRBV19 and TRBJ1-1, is DGGITQSPKYLFRKEGQNVTLSCEQNLNHDAMYWYRQDPGQGLRLIYYSQIVNDFQKGDIAEGYSVSREKKESFPLTVTSAQKNPTAFYLCASSSTENTEAFFGQGTRLTVV.

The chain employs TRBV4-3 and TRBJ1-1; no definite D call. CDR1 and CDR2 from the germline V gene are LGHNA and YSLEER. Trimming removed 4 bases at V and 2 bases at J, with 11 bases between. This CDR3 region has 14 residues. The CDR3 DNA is TGCGCCAGCAGCCGAAGTGGCATTAACACTGAAGCTTTCTTT. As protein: CASSRSGINTEAFF.

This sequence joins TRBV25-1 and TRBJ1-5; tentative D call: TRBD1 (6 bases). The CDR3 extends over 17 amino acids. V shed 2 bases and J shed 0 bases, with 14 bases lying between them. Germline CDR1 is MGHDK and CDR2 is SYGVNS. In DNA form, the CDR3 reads TGTGCCAGCAGTGAAGAAGGACAGAGCGATAGCAATCAGCCCCAGCATTTT. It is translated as CASSEEGQSDSNQPQHF.

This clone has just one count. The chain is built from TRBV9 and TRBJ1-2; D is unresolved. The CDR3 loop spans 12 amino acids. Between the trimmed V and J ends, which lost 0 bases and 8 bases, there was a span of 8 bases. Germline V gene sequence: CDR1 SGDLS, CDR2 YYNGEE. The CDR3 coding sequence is TGTGCCAGCAGCGTAGGGCCGGGAGGCTACACCTTC. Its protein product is CASSVGPGGYTF.

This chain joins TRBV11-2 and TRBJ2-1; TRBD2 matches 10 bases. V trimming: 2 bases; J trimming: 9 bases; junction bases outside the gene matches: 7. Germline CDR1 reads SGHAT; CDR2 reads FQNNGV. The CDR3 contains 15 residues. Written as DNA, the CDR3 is TGTGCCAGCAGCTTACGGGCTAGCGGGAGTGGTGAGCAGTTCTTC. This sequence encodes CASSLRASGSGEQFF.

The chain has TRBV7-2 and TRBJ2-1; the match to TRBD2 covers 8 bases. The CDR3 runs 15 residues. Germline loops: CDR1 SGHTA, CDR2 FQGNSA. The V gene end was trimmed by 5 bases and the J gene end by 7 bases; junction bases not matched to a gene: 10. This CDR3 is CASSLGTRWGNEQFF. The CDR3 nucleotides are TGTGCCAGCAGCCTGGGGACTAGATGGGGGAATGAGCAGTTCTTC.

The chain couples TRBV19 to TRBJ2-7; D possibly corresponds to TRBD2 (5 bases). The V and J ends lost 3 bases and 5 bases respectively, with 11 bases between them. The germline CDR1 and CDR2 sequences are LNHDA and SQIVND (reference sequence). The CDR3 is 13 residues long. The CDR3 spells CASSIGGSNEQYF. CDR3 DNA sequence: TGTGCCAGTAGTATCGGAGGTAGCAACGAGCAGTACTTC.

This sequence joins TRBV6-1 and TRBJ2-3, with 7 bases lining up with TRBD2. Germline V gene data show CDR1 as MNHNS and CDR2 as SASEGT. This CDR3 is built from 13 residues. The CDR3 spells CAAREAGTDTQYF. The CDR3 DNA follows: TGTGCGGCCCGGGAGGCGGGCACAGATACGCAGTATTTT.

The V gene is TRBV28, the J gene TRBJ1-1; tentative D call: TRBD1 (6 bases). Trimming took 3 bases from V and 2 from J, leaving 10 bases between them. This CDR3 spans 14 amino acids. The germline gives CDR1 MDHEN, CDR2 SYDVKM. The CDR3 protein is CASSFMDRNTEAFF. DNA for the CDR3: TGTGCCAGCAGTTTCATGGACAGAAACACTGAAGCTTTCTTT.

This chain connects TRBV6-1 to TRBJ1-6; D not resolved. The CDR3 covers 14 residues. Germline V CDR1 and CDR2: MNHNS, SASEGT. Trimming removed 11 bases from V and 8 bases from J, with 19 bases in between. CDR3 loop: CAAGREVRDSPLHF. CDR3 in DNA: TGTGCCGCTGGGAGGGAAGTGAGGGATTCACCCCTCCACTTT.

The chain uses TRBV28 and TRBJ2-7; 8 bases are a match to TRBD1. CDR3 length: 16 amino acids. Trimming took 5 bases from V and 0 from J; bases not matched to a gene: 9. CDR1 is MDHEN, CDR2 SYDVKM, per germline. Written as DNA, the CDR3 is TGTGCCAGCAGTCCGCGGGACAGGACAGGCTCCTACGAGCAGTACTTC. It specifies CASSPRDRTGSYEQYF.

CDR3 nucleotides: TGTGCCAGCAGTTTTACAGGGCAGGAGGCGCAGTACTTC. As protein: CASSFTGQEAQYF. The rearrangement links TRBV7-9 to TRBJ2-7; a possible D gene is TRBD1 (6 bases). V lost 6 bases, J lost 9 bases, and 18 bases lay in between. CDR3 size: 13 residues. CDR1 and CDR2 (germline): SEHNR, FQNEAQ (reference sequence). The whole variable domain, remainder taken from reference TRBV7-9 and TRBJ2-7, is DTGVSQNPRHKITKRGQNVTFRCDPISEHNRLYWYRQTLGQGPEFLTYFQNEAQLEKSRLLSDRFSAERPKGSFSTLEIQRTEQGDSAMYLCASSFTGQEAQYFGPGTRLTVT.

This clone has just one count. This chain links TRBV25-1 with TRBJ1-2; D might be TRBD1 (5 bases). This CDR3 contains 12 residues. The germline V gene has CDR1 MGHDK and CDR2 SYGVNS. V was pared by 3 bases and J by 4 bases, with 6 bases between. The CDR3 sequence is CASSDDSYGYTF. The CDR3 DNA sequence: TGTGCCAGCAGTGACGACAGCTATGGCTACACCTTC.

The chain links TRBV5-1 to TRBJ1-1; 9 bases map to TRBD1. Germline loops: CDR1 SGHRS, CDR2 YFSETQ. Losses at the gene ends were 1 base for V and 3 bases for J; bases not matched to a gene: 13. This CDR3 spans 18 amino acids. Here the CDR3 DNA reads TGCGCCAGCAGCTTGACCTACGCGGGGCGGGACAGGGACACTGAAGCTTTCTTT. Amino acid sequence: CASSLTYAGRDRDTEAFF.